The rows below give T cell receptor beta chains drawn from one sample of a study of T-cell reconstitution after alpha-beta-depleted transplantation in children. MiXCR was run by TCRdb on the PCR reads, yielding one entry per CDR3 protein. The sample lists hundreds of thousands of distinct CDR3 sequences, 12% occurring once. Sequences were derived from PBMCs from the stem cell graft donor, sampled from the stem cell graft. These receptors were obtained from a human donor who donated a stem cell graft to a child with acute lymphoblastic leukemia. CDR3s include the opening cysteine and the closing phenylalanine or tryptophan.

V: TRBV7-2; CDR3: CASSSDREETQYF
V: TRBV5-1; CDR3: CASSLESARTGEPQETQYF
V: TRBV5-1; CDR3: CASSLEDRVYEQYF
V: TRBV20-1; CDR3: CSASAHYTQYF
V: TRBV6-1; CDR3: CASRTGTGFNEQFF
V: TRBV9; CDR3: CASSVVGTDTDTQYF
V: TRBV19; CDR3: CASSARQGADTQYF
V: TRBV29-1; CDR3: CSVEYRGEAFF
V: TRBV27; CDR3: CASSYTGLAGGTDTQYF
V: TRBV19; CDR3: CASSTAGVYGTEAFF
V: TRBV7-9; CDR3: CASSLAEGPLHF
V: TRBV7-9; CDR3: CASSLVRGHYEQYF
V: TRBV4-3; CDR3: CASSQVHRYYGYTF
V: TRBV12-3/TRBV12-4; CDR3: CASSFARGRMNTEAFF
V: TRBV2; CDR3: CASRDRSTAAGTGELFF